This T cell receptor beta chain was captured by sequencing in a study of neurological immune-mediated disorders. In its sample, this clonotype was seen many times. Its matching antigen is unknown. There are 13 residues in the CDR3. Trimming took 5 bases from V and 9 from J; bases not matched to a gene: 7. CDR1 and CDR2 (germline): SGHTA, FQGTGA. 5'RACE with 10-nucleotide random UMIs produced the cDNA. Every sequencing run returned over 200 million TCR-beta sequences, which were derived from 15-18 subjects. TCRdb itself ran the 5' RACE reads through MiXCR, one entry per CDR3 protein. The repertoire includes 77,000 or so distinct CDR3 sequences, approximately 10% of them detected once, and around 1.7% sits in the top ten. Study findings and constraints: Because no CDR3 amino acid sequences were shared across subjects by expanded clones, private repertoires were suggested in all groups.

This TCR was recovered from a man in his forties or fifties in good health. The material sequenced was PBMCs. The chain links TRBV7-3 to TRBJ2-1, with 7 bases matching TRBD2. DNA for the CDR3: TGTGCCAGCAGCCCCCGCCGGGGGGTTGAGCAGTTCTTC. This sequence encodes CASSPRRGVEQFF.